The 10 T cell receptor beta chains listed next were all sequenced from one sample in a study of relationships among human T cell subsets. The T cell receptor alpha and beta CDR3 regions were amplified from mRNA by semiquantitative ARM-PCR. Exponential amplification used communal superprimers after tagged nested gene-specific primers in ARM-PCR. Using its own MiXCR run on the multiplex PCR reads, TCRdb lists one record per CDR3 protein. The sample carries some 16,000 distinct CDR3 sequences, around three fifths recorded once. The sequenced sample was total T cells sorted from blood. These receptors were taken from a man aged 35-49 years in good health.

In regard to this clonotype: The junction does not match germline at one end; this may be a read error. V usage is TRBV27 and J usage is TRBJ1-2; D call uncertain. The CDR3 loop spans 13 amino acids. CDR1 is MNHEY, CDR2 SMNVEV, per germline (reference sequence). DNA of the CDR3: TGTGCCAGCAGTTTTAAACAGAACTATGGTTACACCTTC. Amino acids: CASSFKQNYGYTF.

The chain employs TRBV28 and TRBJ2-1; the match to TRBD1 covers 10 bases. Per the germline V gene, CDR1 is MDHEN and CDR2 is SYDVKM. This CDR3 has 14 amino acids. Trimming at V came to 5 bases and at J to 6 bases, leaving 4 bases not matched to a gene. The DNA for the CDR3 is TGTGCCAGCAGTCAGCGGGACAGGGGCAATGAGCAGTTCTTC. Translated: CASSQRDRGNEQFF.

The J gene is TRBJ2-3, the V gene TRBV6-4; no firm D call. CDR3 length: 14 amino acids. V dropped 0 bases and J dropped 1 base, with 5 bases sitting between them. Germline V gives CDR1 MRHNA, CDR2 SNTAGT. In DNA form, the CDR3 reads TGTGCCAGCAGTGACTCGGCAGGCACAGATACGCAGTATTTT. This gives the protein CASSDSAGTDTQYF.

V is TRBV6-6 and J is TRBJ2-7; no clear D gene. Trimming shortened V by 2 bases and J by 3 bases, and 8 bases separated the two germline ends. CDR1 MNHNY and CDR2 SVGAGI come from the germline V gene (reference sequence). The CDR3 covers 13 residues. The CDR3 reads CASSYRAIYEQYF. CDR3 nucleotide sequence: TGTGCCAGCAGTTACCGGGCGATCTACGAGCAGTACTTC.

CDR3 in DNA: TGCGCCAGCAGCCAAGGCCAAATCAATGAGCAGTTCTTC. Protein sequence: CASSQGQINEQFF. The chain couples TRBV4-1 to TRBJ2-1; D is undetermined. CDR1 is MGHRA, CDR2 YSYEKL, per germline. V shed 1 base and J shed 6 bases, with 7 bases lying between them. The CDR3 length is 13 residues.

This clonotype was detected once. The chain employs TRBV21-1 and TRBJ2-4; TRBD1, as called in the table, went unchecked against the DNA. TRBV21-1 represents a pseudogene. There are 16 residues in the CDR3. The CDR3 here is CATRSGTGGPKNIQYF. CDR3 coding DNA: TGTGCCACCCGTAGCGGGACGGGGGGCCCTAAAAACATTCAGTACTTC.

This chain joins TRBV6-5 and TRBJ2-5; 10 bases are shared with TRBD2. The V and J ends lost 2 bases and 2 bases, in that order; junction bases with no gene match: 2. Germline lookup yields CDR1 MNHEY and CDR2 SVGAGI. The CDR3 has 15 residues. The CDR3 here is CASSYGLAEQETQYF. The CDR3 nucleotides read TGTGCCAGCAGTTACGGACTAGCGGAGCAAGAGACCCAGTACTTC.

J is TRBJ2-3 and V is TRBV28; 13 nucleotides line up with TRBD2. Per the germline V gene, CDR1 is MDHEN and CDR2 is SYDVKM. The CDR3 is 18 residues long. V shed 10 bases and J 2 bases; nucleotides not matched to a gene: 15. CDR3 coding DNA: TGTGCCACCGACGTCGGGACTAGCGGGGAGGACTCCACAGATACGCAGTATTTT. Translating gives CATDVGTSGEDSTDTQYF.

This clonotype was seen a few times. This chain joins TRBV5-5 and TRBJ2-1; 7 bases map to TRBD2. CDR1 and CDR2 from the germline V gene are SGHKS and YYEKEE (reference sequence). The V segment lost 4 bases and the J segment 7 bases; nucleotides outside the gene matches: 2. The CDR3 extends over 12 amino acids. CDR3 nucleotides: TGTGCCAGCAGCCCGGGGGGAAATGAGCAGTTCTTC. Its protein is CASSPGGNEQFF.

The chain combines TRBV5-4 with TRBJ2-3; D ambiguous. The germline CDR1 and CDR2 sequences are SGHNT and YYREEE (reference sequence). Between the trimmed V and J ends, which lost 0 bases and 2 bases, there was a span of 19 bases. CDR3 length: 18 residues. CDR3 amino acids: CASSLGFPMALSTDTQYF. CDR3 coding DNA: TGTGCCAGCAGCTTGGGGTTCCCCATGGCGTTGTCCACAGATACGCAGTATTTT.